The subject of this entry is one T cell receptor (beta chain). The protocol was immunoSEQ multiplex PCR, while the TCRdb copy is restricted to in-frame clones and leaves out a portion. The sample holds 250,000 to 350,000 clones, around nine tenths seen once. This sample was included in a study of blood T cell repertoires in COVID-19. The CDR3 loop spans 12 amino acids. V lost 7 bases to trimming and J lost 4 bases, with 13 bases between them. The V gene's germline CDR1 is GTSNPN and CDR2 SVGIG (reference sequence). Sequences were obtained from PBMCs or T cells enriched from blood (not recorded which). This chain joins TRBV30 and TRBJ1-1; weak D call: TRBD1 (5 bases). This clonotype was sampled from a woman aged 55 to 70 in a cohort exposed to, infected with or recovered from COVID-19 (not recorded which). DNA for the CDR3: TGTGCCTACACGCAAAGGGGCACTGAAGCTTTCTTT. Amino acids: CAYTQRGTEAFF. Supplemented by reference TRBV30 and TRBJ1-1, the full variable domain reads SQTIHQWPATLVQPVGSPLSLECTVEGTSNPNLYWYRQAAGRGLQLLFYSVGIGQISSEVPQNLSASRPQDRQFILSSKKLLLSDSGFYLCAYTQRGTEAFFGQGTRLTVV.